Below are 30 T cell receptor beta chains sequenced from a single sample in a study of T cells in Graves' hyperthyroidism and ophthalmopathy. Amplified TCR beta CDR3 regions came from RNA transcripts. First-round RT-PCR targeting the TCR CDR3 was performed with the HTBI primer set. TCRdb processed the multiplex PCR reads anew with MiXCR; each CDR3 protein has one entry. The repertoire holds some 420,000 distinct CDR3 sequences, with roughly an eighth as singletons. What was sequenced was blood. These receptors originate from a woman under 30 with Graves' hyperthyroidism.

The chain employs TRBV2 and TRBJ2-7; 10 nucleotides line up with TRBD2. The V segment lost 2 bases and the J segment 1 base; nucleotides outside the gene matches: 2. The CDR3 consists of 15 residues. Germline CDR1 reads SNHLY; CDR2 reads FYNNEI. The DNA for the CDR3 is TGTGCCAGCAGTGAACTAGCGGGAGAGTCCTACGAGCAGTACTTC. This sequence encodes CASSELAGESYEQYF.

A word on this clonotype: It is likely a read error, because the conserved phenylalanine at the end of the CDR3 is missing. The genes are TRBV6-1 and TRBJ1-5; D is undetermined. V shed 5 bases and J shed 1 base, with 21 bases lying between them. Germline V gene sequence: CDR1 MNHNS, CDR2 SASEGT. This CDR3 spans 18 amino acids. CDR3 sequence: CASSRRTGPTSSNQPQHS. CDR3 in DNA: TGTGCCAGCAGTAGACGGACGGGTCCTACCTCAAGCAATCAGCCCCAGCATTCT.

The V call is TRBV7-3, the J call TRBJ2-3, with unresolved D. Germline CDR1 SGHTA, CDR2 FQGTGA. The V end lost 5 bases, the J end lost 1 base, and 7 bases lay between the germline ends. CDR3 length: 13 residues. CDR3 DNA: TGTGCCAGCAGCCCCCTACGCACAGATACGCAGTATTTT. Amino acid sequence: CASSPLRTDTQYF. The complete variable domain, with remaining parts taken from reference TRBV7-3 and TRBJ2-3, reads GAGVSQTPSNKVTEKGKYVELRCDPISGHTALYWYRQSLGQGPEFLIYFQGTGAADDSGLPNDRFFAVRPEGSVSTLKIQRTERGDSAVYLCASSPLRTDTQYFGPGTRLTVL.

This clonotype was recorded a few times. The chain combines TRBV30 with TRBJ2-7; D may correspond to TRBD1 or TRBD2 (5 bases each). The length of the CDR3 is 17 residues. Germline lookup yields CDR1 GTSNPN and CDR2 SVGIG (reference sequence). The V gene lost 0 bases and the J gene lost 3 bases, with 21 bases spanning the gap. The CDR3: CAWSVYVRGPSFYEQYF. As DNA, the CDR3 is TGTGCCTGGAGTGTATATGTCCGGGGACCTTCTTTCTACGAGCAGTACTTC.

The V gene is TRBV28, the J gene TRBJ2-1, with D possibly matching TRBD2 (6 bases). Germline V gene data show CDR1 as MDHEN and CDR2 as SYDVKM. CDR3 size: 14 residues. Trimming removed 6 bases at V and 1 base at J, with 10 bases between. CDR3 bases: TGTGCCAGCAGGGACGGGAGTTCCTACAATGAGCAGTTCTTC. Translated, it gives CASRDGSSYNEQFF.

Only a few counts were recorded for this clonotype. This chain joins TRBV18 and TRBJ2-7; no firm D call. V lost 3 bases, J lost 4 bases, and 10 bases lay in between. Per the germline V gene, CDR1 is KGHSH and CDR2 is LQKENI. This CDR3 is built from 13 residues. This CDR3 reads CASSPDGRYEQYF. The CDR3 DNA reads as TGTGCCAGCTCACCGGACGGAAGATACGAGCAGTACTTC. The complete variable domain, with remaining parts taken from reference TRBV18 and TRBJ2-7, reads NAGVMQNPRHLVRRRGQEARLRCSPMKGHSHVYWYRQLPEEGLKFMVYLQKENIIDESGMPKERFSAEFPKEGPSILRIQQVVRGDSAAYFCASSPDGRYEQYFGPGTRLTVT.

This clonotype has at least ten counts. The J gene is TRBJ2-1, the V gene TRBV12-3 or TRBV12-4; the D gene could be TRBD1 or TRBD2 (5 bases each). The CDR3 loop spans 14 amino acids. Trimming removed 7 bases from V and 9 bases from J, with 19 bases in between. DNA of the CDR3: TGTGCCAGCACCTTTGACAGTTTGGGGAGTGAGCAGTTCTTC. Translating it yields CASTFDSLGSEQFF.

This clonotype was counted once. This may be a read error, as it is one base from a much larger clone. The J gene is TRBJ1-1, the V gene TRBV9; TRBD1 aligns across 7 bases. Germline lookup yields CDR1 SGDLS and CDR2 YYNGEE. This CDR3 is 17 amino acids long. CDR3 in amino acids: CASGVGGWRDRNTEAFF. As DNA, the CDR3 is TGTGCCAGCGGCGTAGGAGGATGGCGGGACAGGAACACTGAAGCTTTCTTT.

The chain recombines TRBV2 with TRBJ2-5; 11 nucleotides align to TRBD1. Germline assignment: CDR1 SNHLY and CDR2 FYNNEI. The CDR3 loop spans 14 amino acids. V lost 8 bases and J lost 6; bases outside the gene matches: 8. The CDR3 coding sequence is TGTGCCAGCGGCCCGGGACAGGGGGTTCAGACCCAGTACTTC. Translated: CASGPGQGVQTQYF.

The chain links TRBV6-6 to TRBJ1-2; perhaps TRBD1 as D (6 bases). Germline assignment: CDR1 MNHNY and CDR2 SVGAGI (reference sequence). This CDR3 comprises 17 residues. The V and J ends lost 0 bases and 4 bases respectively, with 18 bases between them. CDR3 DNA: TGTGCCAGCAGTTACTCGGGACAACAACCGTTCCTCTATGGCTACACCTTC. Its protein is CASSYSGQQPFLYGYTF.

This clonotype was seen at least ten times. The chain employs TRBV28 and TRBJ2-7; 12 bases match TRBD2. From germline, CDR1 is MDHEN and CDR2 SYDVKM. The CDR3 length is 18 residues. V lost 5 bases to trimming and J lost 0 bases; unmatched junction nucleotides: 11. The CDR3 bases are TGTGCCAGCAGTACCCCATGGACTAGCGGGGCTGCCTCCTACGAGCAGTACTTC. This codes for CASSTPWTSGAASYEQYF.

This clonotype turned up a few times. This chain joins TRBV10-3 and TRBJ1-5; no firm D call. V lost 2 bases to trimming and J lost 1 base, with 12 bases between them. Per germline, CDR1 ENHRY and CDR2 SYGVKD. This CDR3 is built from 16 residues. The CDR3 reads CAISEMWELSNQPQHF. CDR3 coding DNA: TGTGCCATCAGTGAGATGTGGGAGTTAAGCAATCAGCCCCAGCATTTT.

At least ten counts were recorded for this clonotype. The J gene is TRBJ2-5, the V gene TRBV4-3; perhaps TRBD1 as D (7 bases). CDR1 is LGHNA, CDR2 YSLEER, per germline. V lost 0 bases and J lost 7, with 12 bases in between. CDR3 length: 14 amino acids. This chain's CDR3 is CASSQDRGEGTQYF. CDR3 nucleotides: TGCGCCAGCAGCCAAGACAGGGGGGAAGGGACCCAGTACTTC.

The table lists this clonotype with many counts. The chain links TRBV2 to TRBJ1-1; possible D gene TRBD1, 5 bases. Trimming took 2 bases from V and 0 from J, leaving 7 bases between them. The CDR3 spans 14 residues. Germline CDR1 SNHLY, CDR2 FYNNEI. The CDR3 spells CASSEMGVNTEAFF. The CDR3 bases are TGTGCCAGCAGTGAAATGGGGGTGAACACTGAAGCTTTCTTT. The variable domain in full, completed from reference TRBV2 and TRBJ1-1, reads EPEVTQTPSHQVTQMGQEVILRCVPISNHLYFYWYRQILGQKVEFLVSFYNNEISEKSEIFDDQFSVERPDGSNFTLKIRSTKLEDSAMYFCASSEMGVNTEAFFGQGTRLTVV.

This clonotype was seen only a few times. The CDR3 sequence is CASSGGTEQRSGANVLTF. The CDR3, as DNA: TGTGCCAGCAGCGGTGGGACAGAACAACGCTCTGGGGCCAACGTCCTGACTTTC. The chain employs TRBV9 and TRBJ2-6; 7 positions match TRBD1. With 3 bases clipped from V and 0 bases from J, the junction kept 9 bases outside the gene matches. The CDR3 is 18 amino acids. Germline V gene lookup returns CDR1 SGDLS and CDR2 YYNGEE.

Ten or more counts support this clonotype. The chain uses TRBV20-1 and TRBJ2-5; D ambiguous. With 2 bases removed from V and 2 bases from J, the gap between germline ends came to 12 bases. The CDR3 runs to 14 residues. CDR1 DFQATT and CDR2 SNEGSKA come from the germline V gene (reference sequence). CDR3 residues: CSARKGPGQETQYF. The CDR3 DNA reads as TGCAGTGCTAGAAAAGGGCCCGGACAAGAGACCCAGTACTTC.

This clonotype occurred once. This chain uses TRBV4-1 with TRBJ2-1; D tentatively reads TRBD1 or TRBD2 (5 bases each). V was shortened by 1 base and J by 8 bases, with 15 bases between the two germline ends. The CDR3 has 15 amino acids. CDR1 MGHRA and CDR2 YSYEKL come from the germline V gene. CDR3 protein: CASSQVGELGHEQFF. The DNA for the CDR3 is TGCGCCAGCAGCCAAGTGGGGGAGCTGGGCCATGAGCAGTTCTTC.

Concerning this clonotype itself: This sequence may be a read error, since a much larger clone differs from it by one base. The chain couples TRBV7-2 to TRBJ2-3, with D perhaps matching TRBD2 (5 bases). This CDR3 contains 16 residues. V lost 0 bases and J 1 base, leaving 11 bases between the germline ends. Germline CDR1 reads SGHTA; CDR2 reads FQGNSA. The CDR3 loop is CASSLALGKGTDTQYF. The CDR3 DNA follows: TGTGCCAGCAGCTTAGCTCTCGGGAAAGGCACAGATACGCAGTATTTT.

This clonotype has more than one count but fewer than ten. V is TRBV10-3 and J is TRBJ1-4; D not resolved. V lost 8 bases, J lost 5 bases, and 9 bases lay in between. CDR3 length: 12 amino acids. Germline V CDR1 and CDR2: ENHRY, SYGVKD. CDR3 nucleotides: TGTGCCATCGGGAACTCCAATGAAAAACTGTTTTTT. It is translated as CAIGNSNEKLFF.

This clonotype occurred many times. The chain is built from TRBV15 and TRBJ1-5; TRBD1 aligns across 10 bases. The CDR3 has 15 amino acids. J gave up 3 bases and V 5 bases, and 4 bases lay outside the gene matches. Germline V lookup: CDR1 LNHNV, CDR2 YYDKDF (reference sequence). Written as DNA, the CDR3 is TGTGCCACCAGCGTTGGGACAGGGGACAATCAGCCCCAGCATTTT. Its protein product is CATSVGTGDNQPQHF. Looking up the rest from reference TRBV15 and TRBJ1-5 gives the full variable domain: DAMVIQNPRYQVTQFGKPVTLSCSQTLNHNVMYWYQQKSSQAPKLLFHYYDKDFNNEADTPDNFQSRRPNTSFCFLDIRSPGLGDTAMYLCATSVGTGDNQPQHFGDGTRLSIL.

The CDR3 sequence: CASGRDRGVFNYGYTF. As DNA, the CDR3 is TGTGCCAGCGGCCGGGACAGGGGGGTCTTTAACTATGGCTACACCTTC. The chain has TRBV27 and TRBJ1-2; the match to TRBD1 covers 11 bases. The CDR3 is 16 residues long. Germline-derived CDR1 and CDR2 are MNHEY and SMNVEV (reference sequence). J lost 1 base, V lost 8 bases, and 9 bases had no gene match.

The J gene is TRBJ1-1, the V gene TRBV5-1; possible D gene TRBD1, 5 bases. V lost 0 bases and J 4 bases, leaving 13 bases between the germline ends. The germline V gene encodes CDR1 SGHRS and CDR2 YFSETQ. The CDR3 loop spans 15 amino acids. Here the CDR3 reads CASSLVPGRGTEAFF. The CDR3 DNA sequence: TGCGCCAGCAGCTTGGTACCAGGGAGAGGCACTGAAGCTTTCTTT. The full variable domain, completed using reference TRBV5-1 and TRBJ1-1, is KAGVTQTPRYLIKTRGQQVTLSCSPISGHRSVSWYQQTPGQGLQFLFEYFSETQRNKGNFPGRFSGRQFSNSRSEMNVSTLELGDSALYLCASSLVPGRGTEAFFGQGTRLTVV.

This clonotype was observed many times. The chain couples TRBV4-2 to TRBJ1-2; a possible D gene is TRBD1 (5 bases). V lost 1 base and J 3 bases, leaving 15 bases between the germline ends. Germline lookup yields CDR1 LGHNA and CDR2 YNFKEQ. The CDR3 is made up of 16 amino acids. The CDR3 coding sequence is TGTGCCAGCAGCCAAGGATTGGGGCAGGGAGACTATGGCTACACCTTC. Translated, it gives CASSQGLGQGDYGYTF.

This clonotype showed up many times. The CDR3 DNA sequence: TGCAGTGCTAGACCGGGGCAAATTGAAACCGGGGAGCTGTTTTTT. Its translation is CSARPGQIETGELFF. V and J are TRBV20-1 and TRBJ2-2; possibly TRBD1 or TRBD2 for D (5 bases each). Germline V gives CDR1 DFQATT, CDR2 SNEGSKA (reference sequence). The CDR3 totals 15 residues. V lost 2 bases and J lost 5, with 15 bases in between.

V gene TRBV27 combines with J gene TRBJ2-7; 9 bases are shared with TRBD2. CDR3 length equals 15 residues. With 5 bases clipped from V and 0 bases from J, the junction kept 5 bases outside the gene matches. Per the germline V gene, CDR1 is MNHEY and CDR2 is SMNVEV (reference sequence). CDR3 DNA sequence: TGTGCCAGCAGTCGAAGACTAGCGGTCTCCTACGAGCAGTACTTC. Translated, it gives CASSRRLAVSYEQYF.

With regard to this clonotype: This clone may be a read error of a much larger clone one base away. Since the CDR3 does not end with the conserved phenylalanine or tryptophan, this likely comes from a read error. This chain connects TRBV7-8 to TRBJ2-1, with D possibly TRBD1 on 5 matching bases. Trimming cost V 1 base and J 1 base, with 8 bases left between them. CDR3 size: 15 residues. The germline CDR1 and CDR2 sequences are SGHVS and FQNEAQ. In nucleotides, the CDR3 is TGTGCCAGCAGCTTAGAAGGGGCATCCTACAATGAGCAGTTCTCC. This encodes CASSLEGASYNEQFS.

The sample holds many counts of this clonotype. The chain combines TRBV11-2 with TRBJ2-2, with D perhaps matching TRBD1 (5 bases). This CDR3 is 15 amino acids long. The germline gives CDR1 SGHAT, CDR2 FQNNGV. V was clipped by 2 bases and J by 3 bases, with 10 bases between them. CDR3 DNA: TGTGCCAGCAGCTTACAGGGCAGGTACACCGGGGAGCTGTTTTTT. This gives the protein CASSLQGRYTGELFF. The full variable domain, with the rest looked up from reference TRBV11-2 and TRBJ2-2, is EAGVAQSPRYKIIEKRQSVAFWCNPISGHATLYWYQQILGQGPKLLIQFQNNGVVDDSQLPKDRFSAERLKGVDSTLKIQPAKLEDSAVYLCASSLQGRYTGELFFGEGSRLTVL.

This clonotype occurred many times. V gene TRBV7-2 combines with J gene TRBJ2-3; the match to TRBD2 covers 7 bases. V shed 3 bases and J 4 bases; nucleotides not matched to a gene: 4. Per germline, CDR1 SGHTA and CDR2 FQGNSA. The CDR3 is made up of 14 amino acids. In DNA, the CDR3 is TGTGCCAGCAGCTTGGGAGGGAGGTCAGATACGCAGTATTTT. It is translated as CASSLGGRSDTQYF. Full variable domain (missing parts from reference TRBV7-2 and TRBJ2-3): GAGVSQSPSNKVTEKGKDVELRCDPISGHTALYWYRQSLGQGLEFLIYFQGNSAPDKSGLPSDRFSAERTGGSVSTLTIQRTQQEDSAVYLCASSLGGRSDTQYFGPGTRLTVL.

V gene TRBV30 combines with J gene TRBJ2-2; TRBD1 matches 10 bases. This CDR3 region has 15 residues. CDR1 and CDR2 from the germline V gene are GTSNPN and SVGIG (reference sequence). J gave up 3 bases and V 3 bases, and 4 bases lay outside the gene matches. CDR3 protein: CAWRDGTGDTGELFF. CDR3 bases: TGTGCCTGGAGAGACGGGACAGGGGACACCGGGGAGCTGTTTTTT.

This clonotype showed up just a few times. This rearrangement joins TRBV6-6 to TRBJ2-2, with D possibly being TRBD2 (6 bases). Looked up from germline, CDR1 is MNHNY and CDR2 is SVGAGI (reference sequence). CDR3 length equals 16 residues. V lost 2 bases to trimming and J lost 2 bases, with 12 bases between them. CDR3 coding DNA: TGTGCCAGCAGTTACCTGGGACTGGGAAACACCGGGGAGCTGTTTTTT. Translated, it gives CASSYLGLGNTGELFF.